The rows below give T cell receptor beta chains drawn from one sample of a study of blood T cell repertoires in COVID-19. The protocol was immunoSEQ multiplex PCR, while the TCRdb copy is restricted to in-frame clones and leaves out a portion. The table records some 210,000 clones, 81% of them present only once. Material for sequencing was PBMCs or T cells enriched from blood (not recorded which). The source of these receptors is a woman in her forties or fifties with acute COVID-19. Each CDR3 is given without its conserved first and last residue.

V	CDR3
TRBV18	ASSTLAGGLGEQF
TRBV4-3	ASSQALAGGWTGELF
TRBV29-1	SVKQMDRANEAF
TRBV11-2	ASSAGTYGYT
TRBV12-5	ASGLDRGGSNEQF
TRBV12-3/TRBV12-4	ASSLARGLGAF
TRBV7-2	ASSPGGSVYEQF
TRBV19	ASSAPGGGDSNQPQH
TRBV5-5	ASSGGGTANEKLF
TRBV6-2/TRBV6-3	ASSPSGTASNQPQH
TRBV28	ASSLGGPEKLF
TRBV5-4	ASSLGGGGTAEQY
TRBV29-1	SVQGRGEKLF
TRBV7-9	ASSLGLAGDRTDTQY
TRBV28	ASGLFETQY
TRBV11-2	ASSLYGNEQY
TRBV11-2	ASSLFLGPLGEQY
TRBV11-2	ASSFIQGGLAGEEQY
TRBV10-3	AIGGTGSGDSGNTIY
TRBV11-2	ASSLVQPWQEPPYEQY
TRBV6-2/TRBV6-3	ASSSTVHVDGYT
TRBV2	ASTGQGVINT
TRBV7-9	ASTFQGSNTEAF
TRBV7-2	ASSFVLGQNGGTTDTQY
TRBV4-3	ASSQDGAGGSSYNSPLH
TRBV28	ASWDRGGGETQY
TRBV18	ASSRDSQNSPLH
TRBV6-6	ASSFPRGTGNTIY
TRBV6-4	ASSDLTPGELNTEAF
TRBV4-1	ASSPGIARTSSGNTIY